A selection of T cell receptor beta chains follows, all from one sample in a study of cytomegalovirus exposure and HLA in healthy donors. Assay used: immunoSEQ multiplex PCR; TCRdb lists only in-frame clones, some missing. The sample lists 95,000 to 150,000 clones, about three quarters occurring once. The specimen sequenced was PBMCs. The receptors were gathered from a woman aged 25-40 years in good health and CMV-seropositive. CDR3s include the opening cysteine and the closing phenylalanine or tryptophan. The order of the fields is V gene, CDR3 length, D gene, J gene, clone size, CDR3 DNA, CDR3 protein. D genes are given only for firm matches. Expanded clones get a size class; other rows say once, few or many, or leave the size out.

>TRBV27|12|-|TRBJ2-1|-
TGTGCCAGCAGTCTGCGCGGCAATGAGCAGTTCTTC
CASSLRGNEQFF
>TRBV27|18|TRBD2|TRBJ2-2|-
TGTGCCAGCAGGGGGACTAGCGGGGGGGCCGGGGACACCGGGGAGCTGTTTTTT
CASRGTSGGAGDTGELFF
>TRBV7-9|16|-|TRBJ2-1|-
TGTGCCAGCAGCCCTAGTTTGGGGGGACGGGAGAATGAGCAGTTCTTC
CASSPSLGGRENEQFF
>TRBV5-1|15|-|TRBJ1-4|few
TGCGCCAGCAGCGTGACACCTGCAACTAATGAAAAACTGTTTTTT
CASSVTPATNEKLFF
>TRBV5-1|15|-|TRBJ2-1|-
TGCGCCAGCAGCTTGTATCGGGGGTACGAGGATGAGCAGTTCTTC
CASSLYRGYEDEQFF
>TRBV10-2|16|TRBD1|TRBJ2-7|-
TGCGCCAGCAGCTATCTAATCGGACAGGTTCACTACGAGCAGTACTTC
CASSYLIGQVHYEQYF
>TRBV4-3|13|-|TRBJ2-7|-
TGCGCCAGCAGCCAAGCGGTTTCCTACGAGCAGTACTTC
CASSQAVSYEQYF
>TRBV5-6|11|TRBD1|TRBJ2-7|few
TGTGCCAGCAGCCAGGGGGTTGAACAGTACTTC
CASSQGVEQYF
>TRBV4-3|15|-|TRBJ2-5|-
TGCGCCAGCAGCCGAAACCCCAGTCGACAAGAGACCCAGTACTTC
CASSRNPSRQETQYF
>TRBV7-3|18|TRBD1|TRBJ1-5|-
TGTGCCAGCAGCAAGGGACAGGGGCAGTTGACGAGCAGTCAGCCCCAGCATTTT
CASSKGQGQLTSSQPQHF
>TRBV4-1|17|TRBD2|TRBJ2-7|-
TGCGCCAGCAGTCGGGGGACTAGCGGGGGCCAGACCTACGAGCAGTACTTC
CASSRGTSGGQTYEQYF
>TRBV7-3|14|-|TRBJ2-3|once
TGTGCCAGCAGCTTAATTCCCCCAGCAGATACGCAGTATTTT
CASSLIPPADTQYF
>TRBV19|13|-|TRBJ1-1|-
TGTGCCAGTAGTATGAGGGAGGGGGCTGAAGCTTTCTTT
CASSMREGAEAFF
>TRBV28|15|TRBD1|TRBJ1-1|-
TGTGCCAGCAGGCCTACAGGGGGCGCTTTCACTGAAGCTTTCTTT
CASRPTGGAFTEAFF
>TRBV6-1|14|TRBD1|TRBJ1-1|few
TGTGCCAGCAGGCACCCTGGACAGGGCCCTGAAGCTTTCTTT
CASRHPGQGPEAFF
>TRBV6-5|11|-|TRBJ2-7|once
TGTGCCAGCAGCTCAGGGGAAGAGCAGTACTTC
CASSSGEEQYF
>TRBV19|15|-|TRBJ1-5|-
TGTGCCAGTAGTATTTGGAAACAGGGCGGTCAGCCCCAGCATTTT
CASSIWKQGGQPQHF
>TRBV2|14|-|TRBJ2-6|-
TGTGCCAGCTCCTGGGCATCTGGGGCCAACGTCCTGACTTTC
CASSWASGANVLTF
>TRBV5-1|14|-|TRBJ1-5|-
TGCGCCAGCAGGGAGGGACCATCGATACAGCCCCAGCATTTT
CASREGPSIQPQHF
>TRBV10-3|15|-|TRBJ2-2|-
TGTGCCATCAGTGAGTCGACGGGAGTCACCGGGGAGCTGTTTTTT
CAISESTGVTGELFF
>TRBV12-5|15|TRBD1|TRBJ1-4|-
TGTGCTAGTGGTTTGGGGGACAGAAATAATGAAAAACTGTTTTTT
CASGLGDRNNEKLFF
>TRBV7-3|16|-|TRBJ2-2|-
TGTGCCAGCAGCTTAAGAGGCAGGGAAGGCACCGGGGAGCTGTTTTTT
CASSLRGREGTGELFF
>TRBV11-2|16|TRBD1|TRBJ2-7|few
TGTGCCAGCACCGACCCCGGGACAGGGTTATTAGGGGAGCAGTACTTC
CASTDPGTGLLGEQYF
>TRBV2|19|TRBD2|TRBJ2-3|once
TGTGCCAGCAGTGAAGCGGGGGGTTTAGCGGGGACTAGCACAGATACGCAGTATTTT
CASSEAGGLAGTSTDTQYF
>TRBV27|18|TRBD2|TRBJ2-1|-
TGTGCCAGCAGCTACACTCCGTCAGCGGGGCCTTCCTACAATGAGCAGTTCTTC
CASSYTPSAGPSYNEQFF
>TRBV18|17|TRBD2|TRBJ2-5|-
TGTGCCAGCTCACCCCTAAGGGCGACTAGCGGGGGAGAGACCCAGTACTTC
CASSPLRATSGGETQYF
>TRBV19|14|TRBD1|TRBJ2-5|-
TGTGCCAGTGCGCCGGGACAGGGGGCAAAGTTGAGGGACTTC
CASAPGQGAKLRDF
>TRBV6-6|13|-|TRBJ1-3|once
TGTGCCAGCAGTTACGGGCAGGGGAACACCATATATTTT
CASSYGQGNTIYF
>TRBV28|13|TRBD1|TRBJ1-2|-
TGTGCCAGCAGTTTTGGACAGGACTATGGCTACACCTTC
CASSFGQDYGYTF
>TRBV5-1|17|TRBD1|TRBJ1-1|-
TGCGCCAGCAGCTTCCGACAGGGACGGAGTATGAACACTGAAGCTTTCTTT
CASSFRQGRSMNTEAFF
>TRBV5-4|12|TRBD1|TRBJ2-7|-
TGTGCCAGCAGCTTGGACAGGGGCGAGCAGTACTTC
CASSLDRGEQYF
>TRBV6-4|15|-|TRBJ1-6|-
TGTGCCAGCAGTGACTCTGCAGGGTGGAATTCACCCCTCCACTTT
CASSDSAGWNSPLHF
>TRBV10-3|14|-|TRBJ2-5|-
TGTGCCATCAGTGGCGGAGGAGTAGGAGAGACCCAGTACTTC
CAISGGGVGETQYF
>TRBV14|15|TRBD2|TRBJ2-6|-
TGTGCCAGCAGCCGGGGACTAACCGGGGCCAACGTCCTGACTTTC
CASSRGLTGANVLTF
>TRBV4-2|17|-|TRBJ2-3|-
TGTGCCAGCAGCCAAGCGGGCCCCCATGGGGCAACAGATACGCAGTATTTT
CASSQAGPHGATDTQYF
>TRBV29-1|13|-|TRBJ1-2|-
TGCAGCGTTGGCCCGACAGAAACCTATGGCTACACCTTC
CSVGPTETYGYTF
>TRBV7-9|13|-|TRBJ2-7|-
TGTGCCAGCAGCTTAGGGGGGGTGGGTAAGCAGTACTTC
CASSLGGVGKQYF
>TRBV9|14|TRBD1|TRBJ2-4|few
TGTGCCAGCAGCGTAGGGACAGGGGTGAACATTCAGTACTTC
CASSVGTGVNIQYF
>TRBV7-9|16|TRBD2|TRBJ2-7|once
TGTTCCAGCAGCCACTCGCCGTGGGGAGGGAACTACGAGCAGTACTTC
CSSSHSPWGGNYEQYF
>TRBV4-1|14|-|TRBJ2-5|few
TGCGCCAGCAGCCACCCCGGACAGCAAGAGACCCAGTACTTC
CASSHPGQQETQYF
>TRBV7-9|15|-|TRBJ1-1|few
TGTGCCAGCAGCTTACCAAGGGGGATGAACACTGAAGCTTTCTTT
CASSLPRGMNTEAFF
>TRBV30|13|-|TRBJ1-6|few
TGTGCCGCTGACAGGCCCCCGAATTCACCCCTCCACTTT
CAADRPPNSPLHF
>TRBV11-2|17|TRBD1|TRBJ2-1|-
TGTGCCAGCAGCCGAAGGACAGGGGGCGCCGCCTACAATGAGCAGTTCTTC
CASSRRTGGAAYNEQFF
>TRBV11-2|18|TRBD2|TRBJ2-1|few
TGTGCCAGCAGCCCCCAGAGGGGTGCGGGGGGGCGAAGGAATGAGCAGTTCTTC
CASSPQRGAGGRRNEQFF
>TRBV7-3|14|-|TRBJ2-3|-
TGTGCCAGCAGCTTATCCCCTTTCACAGATACGCAGTATTTT
CASSLSPFTDTQYF
>TRBV5-1|17|TRBD2|TRBJ2-1|-
TGCGCCAGCAGCCCCGGACTAGCGGGGGTCATTGGGAATGAGCAGTTCTTC
CASSPGLAGVIGNEQFF
>TRBV5-4|15|TRBD1|TRBJ2-1|-
TGTGCCAGCAGCTCAACAGGGGGTTGGGTTAATGAGCAGTTCTTC
CASSSTGGWVNEQFF
>TRBV4-3|15|-|TRBJ2-3|-
TGCGCCAGCAGCCAAGGTCTACTCCGCACAGATACGCAGTATTTT
CASSQGLLRTDTQYF
>TRBV28|15|TRBD1|TRBJ1-2|once
TGTGCCAGCAAAGTGTACAGGGGGCGAGCTGCTGGCTACACCTTC
CASKVYRGRAAGYTF
>TRBV30|17|TRBD2|TRBJ2-3|-
TGTGCCTGGAGGCGGACTAGCGGGGGGCCGAGCACAGATACGCAGTATTTT
CAWRRTSGGPSTDTQYF
>TRBV4-1|16|-|TRBJ1-6|-
TGCGCCAGCAGCCAAACGACAGACCTCTATAATTCACCCCTCCACTTT
CASSQTTDLYNSPLHF
>TRBV6-1|15|TRBD2|TRBJ2-1|once
TGTGCCAGCAGTGAACTAGCGGGGGGGCGCAATGAGCAGTTCTTC
CASSELAGGRNEQFF